This T cell receptor (beta chain) was retrieved from a study of shared clonotypes between healthy human individuals. Healthy and HIV-negative, the adult donors had no recent acute infections or vaccinations. Subsets obtained from CD4+ cells comprised CD45RA+ naive and CD45RA-negative memory cells. Measured with immunoSEQ multiplex PCR; TCRdb has only the in-frame clones, and not every one. The sample records approximately 1.1 million clones, more than 75% being singletons. V was clipped by 4 bases and J by 4 bases, with 22 bases between them. The length of the CDR3 is 17 residues. Germline V gene sequence: CDR1 SGDLS, CDR2 YYNGEE. Study-level findings and limits: In the sorted subsets, rarefaction showed sequencing was incomplete despite large depth. The study sampled only blood, and tissue repertoires likely differ.

Details on this clone: Its antigen remains unidentified.

Sequencing was carried out using memory CD4+ T cells from PBMCs. Subset noted: CD45RA-negative fraction. The TCR comes from a man between 18 and 29 years old in good health. Some clones in this sample may be carry-over from other donors' samples. This sequence joins TRBV9 and TRBJ2-3; perhaps TRBD2 as D (6 bases). As DNA, the CDR3 is TGTGCCAGCAGCTTCCGTACCCTAGCGAGTGGGGCAGATACGCAGTATTTT. Its translation: CASSFRTLASGADTQYF.